These 6 T cell receptor beta chains were sequenced from one sample in a study of beta chain features in type 1 diabetes (dated by TCRdb to about 2018). Library generation was performed with the immunoSEQ multiplex PCR assay. The High Capacity cDNA Reverse Transcription Kit was used to reverse transcribe all of the isolated RNA, meaning that expressed TCRB transcripts were what got sequenced. In TCRdb, the immuneACCESS table is reduced to in-frame sequences with V and J assigned. These tables do not hold every clone; where another copy was compared, an unresolved V gene accounts for under half, and the others remain unexplained. The sample table lists 130,000 to 150,000 clones, over 9.5% of them with a count of one. Less than 1.5% of the sample lies in the top ten. Material: naive CD4+ T cells from blood. The sample's cell subset or site label is to be understood as: true naive CD4+ T cells. Receptors were obtained from a man aged 18-30 years in good health.

In this sample, this clone turned up a few times. V and J are TRBV7-2 and TRBJ2-2, with D perhaps matching TRBD1 (6 bases). Germline CDR1 and CDR2: SGHTA and FQGNSA. V was cut by 8 bases and J by 0 bases, with 10 bases left in between. The CDR3 contains 14 residues. CDR3 protein: CASRGHSNTGELFF. The CDR3 DNA follows: TGTGCCAGCCGGGGACATTCGAACACCGGGGAGCTGTTTTTT.

This clone was counted a few times. This chain connects TRBV4-1 to TRBJ1-2; D is possibly TRBD1 (5 bases). CDR3 length: 14 residues. V lost 1 base and J lost 5, with 11 bases in between. The V gene's germline CDR1 is MGHRA and CDR2 YSYEKL. The CDR3 DNA reads TGCGCCAGCAGCCAAGCGATGGCAGGGTATGGCTACACCTTC. Translated, it gives CASSQAMAGYGYTF.

Many counts were recorded for this clone. The chain links TRBV29-1 to TRBJ1-5, with 9 bases lining up with TRBD1. The CDR3 has 14 residues. Germline V gene data show CDR1 as SQVTM and CDR2 as ANQGSEA. J was trimmed by 4 bases and V by 6 bases; bases with no gene match: 7. The CDR3 DNA is TGCAGCGTCCGGGGTGGACAGGGGAATCAGCCCCAGCATTTT. This encodes CSVRGGQGNQPQHF.

This clone occurred many times. The chain joins TRBV7-9 to TRBJ2-5, with D tentatively TRBD1 (5 bases). CDR3 length: 13 residues. V shed 3 bases and J shed 2 bases, with 7 bases lying between them. Per germline, CDR1 SEHNR and CDR2 FQNEAQ (reference sequence). CDR3 coding DNA: TGTGCCAGCAGCTTGACAGAACAAGAGACCCAGTACTTC. Translation gives CASSLTEQETQYF.

The table lists this clone with a few counts. The germline gene is not matched at one end of the junction; a read error may be the cause. V and J are TRBV19 and TRBJ2-7; D uncertain. The CDR3 covers 10 residues. CDR1 LNHDA and CDR2 SQIVND come from the germline V gene (reference sequence). CDR3 in amino acids: CASTQQFSVF. The CDR3 DNA is TGTGCCAGTACCCAACAGTTTTCGGTCTTC.

J is TRBJ2-1 and V is TRBV6-5, with D possibly TRBD1 on 5 matching bases. This CDR3 region has 14 residues. The V gene lost 5 bases and the J gene lost 8 bases, with 16 bases spanning the gap. Germline assignment: CDR1 MNHEY and CDR2 SVGAGI. The CDR3, as DNA: TGTGCCAGCAGTGTGGCAGGGCGTAATTATGAGCAGTTCTTC. This encodes CASSVAGRNYEQFF.